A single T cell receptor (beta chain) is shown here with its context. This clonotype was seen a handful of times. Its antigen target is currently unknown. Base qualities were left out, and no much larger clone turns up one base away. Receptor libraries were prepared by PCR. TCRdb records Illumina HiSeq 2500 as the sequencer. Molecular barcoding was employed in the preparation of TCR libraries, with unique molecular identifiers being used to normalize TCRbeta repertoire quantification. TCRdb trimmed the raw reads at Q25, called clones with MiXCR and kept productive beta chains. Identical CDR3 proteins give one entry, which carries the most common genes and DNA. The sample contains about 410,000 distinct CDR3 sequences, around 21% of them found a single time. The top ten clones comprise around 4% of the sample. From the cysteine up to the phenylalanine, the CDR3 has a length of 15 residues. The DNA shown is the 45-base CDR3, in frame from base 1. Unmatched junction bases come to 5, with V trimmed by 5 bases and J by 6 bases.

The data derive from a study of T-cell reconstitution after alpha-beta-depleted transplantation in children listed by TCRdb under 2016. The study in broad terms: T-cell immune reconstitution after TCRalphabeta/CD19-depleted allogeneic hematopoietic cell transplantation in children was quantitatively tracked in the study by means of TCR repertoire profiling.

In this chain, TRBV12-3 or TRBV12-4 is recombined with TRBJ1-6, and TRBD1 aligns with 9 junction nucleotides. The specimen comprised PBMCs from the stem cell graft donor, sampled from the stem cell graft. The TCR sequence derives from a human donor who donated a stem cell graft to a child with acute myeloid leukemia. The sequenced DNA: TGTGCCAGCAGTGCACAGGGGGCGGCTAATTCACCCCTCCACTTT. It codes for CASSAQGAANSPLHF.